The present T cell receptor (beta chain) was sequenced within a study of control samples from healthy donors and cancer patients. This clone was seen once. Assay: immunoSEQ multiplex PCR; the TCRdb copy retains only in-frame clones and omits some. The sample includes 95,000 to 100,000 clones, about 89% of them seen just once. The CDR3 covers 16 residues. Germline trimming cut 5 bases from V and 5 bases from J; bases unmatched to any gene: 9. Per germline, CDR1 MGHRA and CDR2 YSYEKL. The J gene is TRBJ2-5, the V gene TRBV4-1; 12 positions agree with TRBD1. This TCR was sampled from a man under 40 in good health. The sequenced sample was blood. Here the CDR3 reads CASSDPGQGAGETQYF. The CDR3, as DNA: TGCGCCAGCAGCGACCCGGGACAGGGGGCCGGGGAGACCCAGTACTTC.